One and the same sample provided the 14 T cell receptor beta chains below, sequenced in a study of blood T cell repertoires in COVID-19. The data were produced by immunoSEQ multiplex PCR, yet TCRdb's version contains in-frame clones alone and is incomplete. Among roughly 150,000 clones listed, over 80% were seen once. The sequenced sample consisted of PBMCs or T cells enriched from blood (not recorded which). These receptors were obtained from a man between 65 and 85 years old who had been exposed to COVID-19.

The V gene is TRBV5-5, the J gene TRBJ1-1, with D possibly being TRBD1 (6 bases). Germline CDR1 is SGHKS and CDR2 is YYEKEE (reference sequence). Trimming left V 4 bases short and J 2 bases short, with 9 bases between. The CDR3 length is 13 residues. The CDR3 region is CASSRTDNTEAFF. The DNA for the CDR3 is TGTGCCAGCAGCCGGACAGATAACACTGAAGCTTTCTTT.

This clone has only a few counts. V gene TRBV7-2 combines with J gene TRBJ2-1, with TRBD1 identical over 7 bases. Germline assignment: CDR1 SGHTA and CDR2 FQGNSA. The J segment lost 4 bases and the V segment lost 5 bases, leaving 8 bases of the junction unmatched. The CDR3 sequence is 15 residues long. The CDR3 region is CASSQNRGPYNEQFF. The CDR3 coding sequence is TGTGCCAGCAGCCAGAACAGGGGCCCTTACAATGAGCAGTTCTTC.

This CDR3 is CASSLNLPGVAETQYF. DNA of the CDR3: TGTGCCAGCAGTCTCAACCTCCCAGGGGTGGCGGAGACCCAGTACTTC. V and J are TRBV28 and TRBJ2-5, with TRBD1 as a possible D gene (6 bases). This CDR3 contains 16 residues. The germline V gene has CDR1 MDHEN and CDR2 SYDVKM. V lost 5 bases, J lost 5 bases, and 21 bases lay in between. The full variable domain, its missing parts supplied by reference TRBV28 and TRBJ2-5, is DVKVTQSSRYLVKRTGEKVFLECVQDMDHENMFWYRQDPGLGLRLIYFSYDVKMKEKGDIPEGYSVSREKKERFSLILESASTNQTSMYLCASSLNLPGVAETQYFGPGTRLLVL.

The chain couples TRBV3-1 (or the pseudogene TRBV3-2) to TRBJ1-5, with D hard to call. The CDR3 has 15 amino acids. With 0 bases removed from V and 3 bases from J, the gap between germline ends came to 9 bases. The V gene's germline CDR1 is LGHDT and CDR2 YNNKEL (reference sequence). This CDR3 reads CASSQDSVFNQPQHF. For the CDR3, the DNA is TGTGCCAGCAGCCAAGATTCAGTATTCAATCAGCCCCAGCATTTT.

CDR3 sequence: CASSLGAGFYNEQFF. In DNA form, the CDR3 reads TGTGCCAGCAGCTTAGGTGCGGGGTTCTACAATGAGCAGTTCTTC. The chain has TRBV7-2 and TRBJ2-1, with D perhaps matching TRBD2 (6 bases). V lost 1 base and J lost 3, with 10 bases in between. CDR3 length: 15 residues. Per germline, CDR1 SGHTA and CDR2 FQGNSA.

The chain is built from TRBV7-3 and TRBJ1-2; D remains unclear. Germline loops: CDR1 SGHTA, CDR2 FQGTGA. Trimming removed 5 bases from V and 0 bases from J, with 7 bases in between. This CDR3 spans 13 amino acids. The DNA of the CDR3 is TGTGCCAGCAGCCCCGGGACTAACTATGGCTACACCTTC. Protein sequence: CASSPGTNYGYTF. Full variable domain (rest looked up from reference TRBV7-3 and TRBJ1-2): GAGVSQTPSNKVTEKGKYVELRCDPISGHTALYWYRQSLGQGPEFLIYFQGTGAADDSGLPNDRFFAVRPEGSVSTLKIQRTERGDSAVYLCASSPGTNYGYTFGSGTRLTVV.

This clone showed up just once. The chain links TRBV18 to TRBJ1-1; 10 positions agree with TRBD1. Unmatched junction bases numbered 2, after V lost 0 bases and J lost 1 base. Germline lookup yields CDR1 KGHSH and CDR2 LQKENI. The CDR3 is 16 amino acids. CDR3 region: CASSPPGQGKNTEAFF. Here the CDR3 DNA reads TGTGCCAGCTCACCACCGGGACAGGGGAAGAACACTGAAGCTTTCTTT.

This chain links TRBV19 with TRBJ1-5; D gene unclear. Germline assignment: CDR1 LNHDA and CDR2 SQIVND (reference sequence). The CDR3 loop spans 13 amino acids. Deletions cut 6 bases from V and 3 bases from J, with 9 bases between. The CDR3 region has the DNA TGTGCCAGTAGCGAGATGGTCAATCAGCCCCAGCATTTT. Amino acid sequence: CASSEMVNQPQHF.

The rearrangement links TRBV19 to TRBJ2-7; TRBD1 aligns across 11 bases. Per germline, CDR1 LNHDA and CDR2 SQIVND (reference sequence). J was trimmed by 8 bases and V by 9 bases; bases with no gene match: 12. This CDR3 has 14 residues. CDR3 bases: TGTGCCAGGGGACAGGGGGTCGCCGGTAGGAAGCAGTACTTC. Translation: CARGQGVAGRKQYF. The complete variable domain, with remaining parts taken from reference TRBV19 and TRBJ2-7, reads DGGITQSPKYLFRKEGQNVTLSCEQNLNHDAMYWYRQDPGQGLRLIYYSQIVNDFQKGDIAEGYSVSREKKESFPLTVTSAQKNPTAFYLCARGQGVAGRKQYFGPGTRLTVT.

The V call is TRBV4-1, the J call TRBJ2-1; tentatively, D is TRBD2 (6 bases). The ends were cut back, 1 base at V and 3 bases at J, with 13 bases in the middle. The CDR3 extends over 16 amino acids. The germline V gene encodes CDR1 MGHRA and CDR2 YSYEKL. CDR3 sequence: CASSQAGGPLYNEQFF. The CDR3 nucleotides are TGCGCCAGCAGCCAAGCCGGGGGTCCCCTCTACAATGAGCAGTTCTTC.

This chain connects TRBV28 to TRBJ1-2; the D gene is possibly TRBD1 (5 bases). With 6 bases removed from V and 7 bases from J, the gap between germline ends came to 9 bases. This CDR3 comprises 11 residues. Germline V gene data show CDR1 as MDHEN and CDR2 as SYDVKM. CDR3 sequence: CASSWGGGYTF. The CDR3 bases are TGTGCCAGCAGCTGGGGGGGTGGCTACACCTTC.

This clone was seen a handful of times. V is TRBV4-1 and J is TRBJ2-5; a possible D gene is TRBD2 (7 bases). The V gene's germline CDR1 is MGHRA and CDR2 YSYEKL. V dropped 1 base and J dropped 3 bases, with 18 bases sitting between them. The CDR3 loop spans 17 amino acids. The CDR3 region is CASSQGVGGAGKETQYF. The CDR3 DNA follows: TGCGCCAGCAGCCAAGGAGTTGGGGGGGCGGGGAAAGAGACCCAGTACTTC.

The gene calls are TRBV2 and TRBJ1-5; no clear D. This CDR3 region has 15 residues. Germline CDR1 is SNHLY and CDR2 is FYNNEI. V was cut by 1 base and J by 3 bases, with 10 bases left in between. The CDR3 DNA reads as TGTGCCAGCAGTGAAGACATTTCGTACAATCAGCCCCAGCATTTT. Translated: CASSEDISYNQPQHF.

The chain carries TRBV10-2 and TRBJ2-7; 8 positions match TRBD1. Trimming at V came to 6 bases and at J to 2 bases, leaving 3 bases not matched to a gene. The length of the CDR3 is 13 residues. The germline V gene encodes CDR1 WSHSY and CDR2 SAAADI. CDR3 protein: CASRETGAYEQYF. DNA of the CDR3: TGCGCCAGCAGGGAGACAGGGGCCTACGAGCAGTACTTC.